This is a list of T cell receptor beta chains from one sample in a study of T cell responses to AZD1222 COVID-19 vaccine. The repertoire was sequenced with immunoSEQ multiplex PCR; TCRdb's copy has only in-frame clones and lacks some. Of 65,000 to 85,000 clones listed, roughly 80% were seen once; the top ten hold over 12%. Sequences were derived from peripheral blood, sampled 28 days after the second AZD1222 dose. The receptors here all came from an adult who received the AZD1222 COVID-19 vaccine. Each CDR3 is given with its conserved first and last residue. The D gene is left open where the match is weak. Size is omitted from some rows. Given values are once, few, many or a class for expanded clones.

v_call	d_call	clone_size	j_call	cdr3_nt	cdr3_aa
TRBV3-1/TRBV3-2	TRBD1	-	TRBJ1-3	TGTGCCAGCAGCCGGTTTGGACAGGACGAAGGCGGAAACACCATATATTTT	CASSRFGQDEGGNTIYF
TRBV7-9	-	-	TRBJ2-7	TGTGCCAGCAGCCCCCTGATGGGCAACACCCTCTACGAGCAGTACTTC	CASSPLMGNTLYEQYF
TRBV6-1	TRBD1	-	TRBJ1-6	TGTGCCAGCAGTGAACGGCCAGGGGGGTGGTCACCCCTCCACTTT	CASSERPGGWSPLHF
TRBV30	TRBD1	-	TRBJ1-4	TGTGCCTGGAGTATTGGACAGGGTGGTGAAAAACTGTTTTTT	CAWSIGQGGEKLFF
TRBV5-8	-	-	TRBJ1-1	TGTGCCAGCAGCTTGGTTTACCGGAGTTTAAGGACTGAAGCTTTCTTT	CASSLVYRSLRTEAFF
TRBV5-1	-	-	TRBJ1-6	TGCGCCAGCAGCTTGCTTGGGGGCGCGAATTCACCCCTCCACTTT	CASSLLGGANSPLHF
TRBV19	-	-	TRBJ1-1	TGTGCCAGTAGTATAGTAGTTTCGAGCACTGAAGCTTTCTTT	CASSIVVSSTEAFF
TRBV11-2	-	-	TRBJ1-2	TGTGCCAGCCAAGGGGTGGGGGGATCATATGGCTACACCTTC	CASQGVGGSYGYTF
TRBV6-5	-	-	TRBJ2-2	TGTGCCTCAGGGACCTACACCGGGGAGCTGTTTTTT	CASGTYTGELFF
TRBV5-1	-	few	TRBJ1-1	TGCGCCAGCAGCTTTAATTTGGACAGTGAAGCTTTCTTT	CASSFNLDSEAFF
TRBV19	-	-	TRBJ2-7	TGTGCCAGTAGTCCGCGCGGATACGAGCAGTACTTC	CASSPRGYEQYF
TRBV7-7	-	-	TRBJ2-1	TGTGCTAGCAGCCCGACCCTAGGGGGGGCCTCGGCTGTGGAGCAGTTCTTC	CASSPTLGGASAVEQFF
TRBV30	-	-	TRBJ1-1	TGTGCCTGCGACACCTTGAACACTGAAGCTTTCTTT	CACDTLNTEAFF
TRBV19	-	-	TRBJ1-6	TGTGCCAGTAGTTTCGGGAAGGGGCGGGAACGGTCACCCCTCCACTTT	CASSFGKGRERSPLHF
TRBV28	TRBD1	-	TRBJ1-2	TGTGCCAGCAGAGATAAGACAGGGGGCGTCTATGGCTACACCTTC	CASRDKTGGVYGYTF
TRBV18	-	-	TRBJ2-7	TGTGCCAGCTCAGGGGAGTACGAGCAGTACTTC	CASSGEYEQYF
TRBV18	TRBD2	-	TRBJ2-7	TGTGCCAGCTCACCACCTCCGGGACTAGCGGGGGGAAACTCCTACGAGCAGTACTTC	CASSPPPGLAGGNSYEQYF
TRBV19	-	-	TRBJ1-2	TGTGCCAGTAGTATAGGCGTTGGCTACACCTTC	CASSIGVGYTF
TRBV28	-	-	TRBJ1-5	TGTGCCAGCAGTTTGCGGGGTAAAGGCAATCAGCCCCAGCATTTT	CASSLRGKGNQPQHF
TRBV19	-	-	TRBJ1-1	TGTGCCAGTAGTAGAGAAAGAAACACTGAAGCTTTCTTT	CASSRERNTEAFF
TRBV5-6	-	-	TRBJ2-7	TGTGCCAGCAGCCACAGACTGACCTCCTACGAGCAGTACTTC	CASSHRLTSYEQYF
TRBV4-3	-	-	TRBJ1-2	TGCGCCAGCAGCCCCCAACCGAATTTACCAAACTATGGCTACACCTTC	CASSPQPNLPNYGYTF
TRBV7-8	-	-	TRBJ1-2	TGTGCCAGCAGCTTAGGTAGGGCCGAATATGGCTACACCTTC	CASSLGRAEYGYTF
TRBV14	-	once	TRBJ1-1	TGTGCCAGCAGCCAAGTGAGGGGAATTAACACTGAAGCTTTCTTT	CASSQVRGINTEAFF
TRBV6-6	TRBD2	-	TRBJ2-3	TGTGCCAGCAGTCGACTAGCGGGGAGCACAGATACGCAGTATTTT	CASSRLAGSTDTQYF
TRBV24-1	-	-	TRBJ2-4	TGTGCCACCAGTGATACCCGGGACAAAAACATTCAGTACTTC	CATSDTRDKNIQYF
TRBV10-3	-	-	TRBJ1-3	TGTGCCATCAGAAAGACGCCCCTCTCTGGAAACACCATATATTTT	CAIRKTPLSGNTIYF
TRBV5-1	TRBD1	few	TRBJ1-2	TGCGCCAGCAGCATTACACCGGGACAGGGAAACTATGGCTACACCTTC	CASSITPGQGNYGYTF